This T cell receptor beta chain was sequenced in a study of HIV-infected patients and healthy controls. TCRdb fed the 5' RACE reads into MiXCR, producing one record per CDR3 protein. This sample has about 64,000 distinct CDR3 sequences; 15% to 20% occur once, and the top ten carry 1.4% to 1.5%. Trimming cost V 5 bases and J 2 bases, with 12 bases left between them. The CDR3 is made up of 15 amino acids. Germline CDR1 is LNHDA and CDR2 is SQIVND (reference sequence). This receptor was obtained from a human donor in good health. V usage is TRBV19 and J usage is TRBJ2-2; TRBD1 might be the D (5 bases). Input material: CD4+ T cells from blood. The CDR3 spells CASSPRQRNTGELFF. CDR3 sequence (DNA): TGTGCCAGTAGTCCCCGACAGAGAAACACCGGGGAGCTGTTTTTT. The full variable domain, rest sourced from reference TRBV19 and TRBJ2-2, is DGGITQSPKYLFRKEGQNVTLSCEQNLNHDAMYWYRQDPGQGLRLIYYSQIVNDFQKGDIAEGYSVSREKKESFPLTVTSAQKNPTAFYLCASSPRQRNTGELFFGEGSRLTVL.